This T cell receptor (beta chain) emerged from a study of cytomegalovirus exposure and HLA in healthy donors (dated by TCRdb to the late 2010s). In the study overall: In an earlier analysis of roughly 500 of the donors, 276 Gb of sequence data and approximately 100 million unique TCR beta sequences from 180 million or so T cells were reported. Roughly 300 gigabases of sequencing data and approximately 93 million unique TCR sequences were included in an early release covering 550 to 800 HLA-typed donors. Of the 350 to 400 genotyped donors, approximately 82% fell in the genetic ancestry cluster associated with self-reported Caucasian donors. The study was designed to test whether signatures of past pathogen exposure could be identified by cataloging public T cell receptors. The study used immunosequencing to profile the T cell repertoires of 670 or so subjects and linked those repertoires to cytomegalovirus serostatus. Besides the first cohort of approximately 670 subjects, a separate validation cohort made up of roughly 130 different subjects was used. High-throughput TCR immunosequencing, statistical association of individual TCRs with disease status, and machine learning were combined to predict cytomegalovirus infection status. To study patterns of TCR occurrence, a later analysis re-analyzed previously published TCR beta repertoires from around 660 donors and added high-resolution HLA genotyping. The later analysis used no new phenotypic data to find candidate immune exposures, relying instead on TCR beta sequences and their occurrence across donors. In an earlier analysis of a few hundred of the donors, high-throughput TCR beta sequencing was used to judge whether each TCR beta V gene segment behaved as functional or pseudogenic. Donor age, sex, ethnicity and CMV serostatus were compiled together with the repertoire data. A later genetic analysis took genome-wide SNP genotypes for about 65% of the roughly 670 donors and used that subset as a discovery cohort. Every repertoire in the discovery cohort had been generated on one and the same sequencing platform. HLA typing included class I and class II loci at four-digit resolution. Typing coverage differed by locus: A, B, C, DRB1 and DQB1 were typed in roughly 620-630 donors, DQA1 in about 560, DPA1 in 606, and DPB1 in 450 to 490. A handful of DR-DQ haplotypes were handled as single units for association and clustering because linkage in the cohort was strong. On average, about 240,000 unique TCR beta nucleotide sequences were sequenced per donor among about 400 genotyped donors of the cohort, with approximately 18% of those sequences being non-productive.

Points the paper makes about the study in general: A later genetic analysis reported fewer N-insertions in productive TCRs among donors in an Asian-associated ancestry cluster than the roughly 640-donor mean. The sequencing pipeline was judged likely to have produced a cluster of highly shared sequence variants as a technical artifact. Strong co-occurrence of HLA alleles, especially DR and DQ, made assigning TCR associations to individual alleles difficult. The classifier was reported to diagnose cytomegalovirus status with high specificity and sensitivity in both the original cohort and the validation cohort. A further reported finding was that TCR beta sequences accurately predicted the HLA-A and HLA-B alleles for most subjects in the first cohort. The cohort was sequenced for TCR beta chains only, and without alpha or paired-chain data the features that could be detected were limited. In a later analysis, around 17,000 TCR beta sequences were associated with specific HLA alleles at a false discovery rate of 0.05. Because HLA typing was unavailable for some donors at each locus, only the typed subset was used in association tests. An association between a missense DCLRE1C variant and V-gene and J-gene trimming of TCR beta chains was found in a later genetic analysis and replicated in an independent cohort. Most TCR sequences were observed very rarely across donors, whereas some public TCRs were present in many individuals. Linkage disequilibrium might explain the correlated functional status among segregating V segments, but an unknown experimental factor could not be ruled out. In a later analysis, several top co-occurrence clusters were reported to appear linked to parvovirus B19, influenza, CMV and Epstein-Barr virus. The study gave a list of 150 to 200 TCR beta chains associated with cytomegalovirus. In vitro tests confirmed that a few of the cytomegalovirus-associated TCR beta chains recognize cytomegalovirus antigens. Some IMGT-functional V segments, including TRBV6-2 and TRBV6-3, could not be told apart with the 87-base-pair reads, so those segments were excluded. Because counts were too low, roughly 16 rarely observed V segments, including chromosome 9 orphons, were excluded from the earlier analysis of around 640 of the donors. Most CMV-associated TCR beta chains appeared to be HLA-restricted in a later analysis, and the HLA associations seemed to be driven largely by CMV exposure. A later analysis found that TCR association rates varied across HLA loci, with DRB1 alleles showing the most associated TCRs and HLA-C alleles the fewest. Immune exposure information for the cohort was limited to CMV serostatus. The authors suggested that the approach could potentially be generalized to other disease states and immunological phenotypes. The presence/absence analyses assumed that sequencing depth was roughly uniform across donors, and that assumption may not be true. An earlier analysis of approximately 540 of the donors showed that most TCR beta V segments appeared in productive rearrangements either about 90% or about 30% of the time, which broadly matched IMGT annotations. In a later analysis, HLA-associated TCR beta chains showed more clonal expansion and lower generation probabilities than non-associated chains that were equally common.

Library preparation used the immunoSEQ multiplex PCR assay. For the multiplex PCR, a mixture combining 60 forward primers for TCR Vbeta segments and 13 reverse primers for TCR Jbeta segments was used. Amplification of the CDR3 region of rearranged TCR beta genes was performed with a multiplex PCR assay on genomic DNA. On the Illumina HiSeq System, the amplified TCR beta libraries were sequenced as 87-base-pair reads. The source study handled its data this way. Across the 700 or so repertoires, a later analysis counted roughly 77 million unique TCR beta chains, around 11 million of which were shared by at least two donors. A nearest-neighbor algorithm error-corrected the raw reads and collapsed the reads into unique sequences, merging closely related sequences to remove PCR and sequencing errors. Alignment of CDR3 sequences to IMGT reference sequences was used to assign V, D and J gene segments. For a sequence to be retained, at least a six-nucleotide match to both a V gene segment and a J gene segment was required. Rearrangements were classified as productive when the CDR3 lacked stop codons and remained in frame with V and J, and all other rearrangements were classified as non-productive. CDR3 was defined by IMGT convention, running from the second conserved V-encoded cysteine to the conserved J-encoded phenylalanine. The earlier analysis of 500 to 600 of the donors excluded sequences that lacked an unambiguous match to a single V gene segment. In an earlier analysis of several hundred of the donors, V segments were called functional above 56.7% productive rearrangements and were called segregating when the between-donor standard deviation exceeded 5%. A statistical classification framework was built to diagnose cytomegalovirus status from the catalog of TCR beta chain sequences. A later analysis assigned V and J genes by comparing TCR nucleotide sequences with IMGT/GENE-DB human TR gene sequences. In a later analysis, CDR3 sequences and most-parsimonious VDJ recombination scenarios were assigned using the TCRdist pipeline. A later analysis defined each TCR beta chain by its CDR3 amino acid sequence plus V-gene family, and excluded reads lacking a unique V-gene family. To address suspected cross-contamination and a sequencing artifact, a later analysis removed over 500 highly shared, low-generation-probability nucleotide sequences. In a later analysis, a clonal expansion index was calculated for each public chain from normalized within-repertoire ranks of inferred template counts. A later analysis computed generation probabilities with a VDJ recombination model fitted to out-of-frame rearrangements, and checked the results against IGoR. Hypergeometric tests were used in a later analysis to score TCR-TCR, TCR-HLA and TCR-CMV co-occurrence, with a repertoire-size bias correction applied to the TCR pairs. False discovery rates were estimated in a later analysis by permuting HLA or CMV assignments 20 times. A later analysis grouped co-occurring TCRs with DBSCAN, adding TCRdist sequence similarity when clustering within HLA-allele-positive subsets. Repertoires with fewer than 30,000 or more than 120,000 public chains, plus five repertoires with anomalous nucleotide sharing, were excluded from co-occurrence clustering. TCRdb re-hosts the immuneACCESS table, in-frame sequences only. Its copies lack some clones; in the studies checked, an unresolved V gene accounts for under half of them, and the cause for the rest is not known. From that table come the V and J calls and clone size; the DNA was used to work out D and trimming. This sample holds under 200,000 clones; 80% to 90% were observed only once. The ten largest clones add up to about a tenth of the sample.

The cohort was made up of 500 to 800 healthy bone marrow donors. At the time of sampling, all cohort members were nominally healthy, though unrecorded immune exposures were likely present. The donor was CMV seropositive and belonged to the group of a few hundred seropositive cohort members. A peripheral blood sample was collected from each donor, and TCR beta sequencing was performed on peripheral blood mononuclear cells. The Qiagen DNeasy Blood Extraction Kit was used to extract genomic DNA from the blood cell samples. With respect to this clone: Its binding antigen is unknown. No qualities accompany the bases; no much larger clone lies one base away.

The junction shows trimming of 2 bases on V and 3 bases on J, plus 15 bases between the germline ends. From cysteine to phenylalanine, the CDR3 is 17 amino acids long. The only DNA kept is the CDR3, 51 bases in frame from the first base. The germline V gene (reference sequence) yields SGHKS for CDR1 and YYEKEE for CDR2. The V and J genes are TRBV5-5 and TRBJ1-6; possibly the D gene is TRBD1, per 6 matching bases. The source material was PBMCs. This TCR was recovered from a man aged 18 to 29 in good health and CMV-seropositive. The CDR3 amino acid sequence is: CASSFEWTVVYNSPLHF. The nucleotide sequence is given as TGTGCCAGCAGCTTTGAATGGACAGTGGTCTATAATTCACCCCTCCACTTT. Reference TRBV5-5 and TRBJ1-6 proteins supply the regions before and after the CDR3; the full variable domain is: DAGVTQSPTHLIKTRGQQVTLRCSPISGHKSVSWYQQVLGQGPQFIFQYYEKEERGRGNFPDRFSARQFPNYSSELNVNALLLGDSALYLCASSFEWTVVYNSPLHFGNGTRLTVT.